This T cell receptor (beta chain) comes out of a study of radiation and T cells in renal cell carcinoma (dated by TCRdb to between 2020 and 2021). With regard to the full study: In total, approximately 54 samples, comprising 26 tumors and some 27 peripheral blood samples, were subjected to TCR beta sequencing. The last blood draw happened 4 weeks after radiation, timed to coincide with nephrectomy. In the 40 to 55 samples combined, some 4,000,000 unique CDR3 nucleotide sequences were found, encoding roughly 2,500,000 unique CDR3 amino acid sequences.

The time point label, as the study defines it: blood 4 weeks post-SBRT, at nephrectomy. Read against the paper, the sample's treatment or condition label means: 15 Gy SBRT to primary tumor, nephrectomy 4 weeks later. Samples were obtained from a clinical trial, in which 15 Gy stereotactic body radiation therapy was delivered to primary renal cell carcinomas and nephrectomy was performed 4 weeks later. To follow tumor-enriched clonotypes, peripheral blood was collected serially from radiation-treated patients at baseline and again at 2 weeks and 4 weeks after SBRT. Renal cell carcinoma with clear cell pathology was present in all patients. The QIAamp DNA Blood Mini Kit (Qiagen) was used to prepare genomic DNA for TCR sequencing. Only samples passing all quality control checks were included in the analyses. What the research found in general, with its limitations: Because pretreatment tumor biopsies were not available, the baseline intratumoral presence of clonotypes could not be determined. In blood, the top tumor clonotypes increased from baseline to 2 weeks after radiation and then shrank by 4 weeks, which suggests a temporary expansion of tumor-resident clones. Dynamics of the blood repertoire were not tracked past 4 weeks after treatment. Because the trial had a single-armed design, the trial could not examine how radiation dose or scheduling affected the TCR repertoire.

This clone is a singleton in its sample. This clone's antigen is unknown. No quality values exist for individual bases; no much larger clone is one base distant. The CDR3 runs 16 amino acids, cysteine and phenylalanine included. The kept DNA is CDR3 alone, 48 bases in frame from the first base. V trim: 1 base; J trim: 4 bases; unmatched bases: 6. From the germline V gene, CDR1 is SGHTA and CDR2 is FQGTGA. The immunoSEQ kit was used, according to the manufacturer's recommendations, to generate TCR beta libraries from genomic DNA. To prepare libraries, a first multiplex PCR with proprietary primers was run, followed by a second PCR that added unique barcodes, and a bead cleanup was done after each round. A positive control reaction and a negative control reaction, both provided in the kit, were run with every batch of samples. The final libraries were assessed on an Agilent 4200 TapeStation D1000 ScreenTape, pooled by volume, and quantified by qPCR. An Illumina NextSeq500 fitted with a MidOutput 150-cycle cartridge performed the sequencing, running 156 Read1 cycles and 15 Index1 cycles with the kit's custom primers. The pooled library was loaded at around 1.1 pM, and about 21% PhiX control was spiked in. The study's processing was this. Vendor-processed data were analyzed in R, and a clonotype was defined as all T cells sharing the same CDR3 nucleotide sequence. In the clone abundance analyses, frequencies were normalized to the 10,000 most abundant clones in each sample. Public T cell clones, which averaged fewer than five per sample, were removed prior to analysis. Tumor-enriched clonotypes and baseline blood-enriched clonotypes were defined as those with an abundance difference of at least 32-fold between compartments. A beta-binomial differential abundance model was applied to find clonotypes that expanded or contracted between blood time points. Similarity between tumor and blood repertoires was quantified using the Baroni-Urbani and Buser coefficient, and groups were compared with two-tailed Wilcoxon tests in R. This is the immuneACCESS table as TCRdb keeps it, with only in-frame sequences that have V and J called. A part of the clones is gone; compared with another copy, unresolved V genes explain less than half, and the rest is unexplained. V, J and clone size were drawn from that table, and D and trimming were deduced from the DNA. The sample has about 90,000 clones on record, approximately 86% of them singletons. The ten largest make up roughly a tenth of the sample.

This TCR came from a man aged 45 to 65 with renal cell carcinoma. This specimen consisted of blood, obtained from a patient whose treatment included radiotherapy and nephrectomy. The chain couples TRBV7-3 to TRBJ2-5; 10 central nucleotides agree with TRBD2. This receptor has the CDR3 CASSLNQRGGPETQYF. In nucleotide form, the sequence is TGTGCCAGCAGCTTAAACCAGCGGGGGGGCCCAGAGACCCAGTACTTC.